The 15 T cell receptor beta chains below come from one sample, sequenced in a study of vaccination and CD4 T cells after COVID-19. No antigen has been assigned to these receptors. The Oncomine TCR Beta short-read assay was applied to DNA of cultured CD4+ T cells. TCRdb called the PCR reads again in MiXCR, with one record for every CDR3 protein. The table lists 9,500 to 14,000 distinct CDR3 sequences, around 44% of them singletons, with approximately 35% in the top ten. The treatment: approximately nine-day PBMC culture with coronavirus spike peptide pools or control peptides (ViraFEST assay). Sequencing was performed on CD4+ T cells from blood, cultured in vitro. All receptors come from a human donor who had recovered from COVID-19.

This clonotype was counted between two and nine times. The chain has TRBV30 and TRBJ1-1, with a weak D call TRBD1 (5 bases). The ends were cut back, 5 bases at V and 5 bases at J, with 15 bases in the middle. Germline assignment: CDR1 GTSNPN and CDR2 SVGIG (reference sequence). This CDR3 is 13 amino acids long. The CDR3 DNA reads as TGTGCCTGGGGTAGGGGAGATCGGACTGAAGCTTTCTTT. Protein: CAWGRGDRTEAFF.

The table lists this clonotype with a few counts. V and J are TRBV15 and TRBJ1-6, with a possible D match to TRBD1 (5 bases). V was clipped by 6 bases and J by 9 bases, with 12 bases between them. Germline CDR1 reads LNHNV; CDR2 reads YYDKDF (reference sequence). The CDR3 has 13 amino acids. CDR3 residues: CATRGESGSPLHF. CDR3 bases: TGTGCCACCAGGGGGGAAAGTGGTTCACCCCTCCACTTT.

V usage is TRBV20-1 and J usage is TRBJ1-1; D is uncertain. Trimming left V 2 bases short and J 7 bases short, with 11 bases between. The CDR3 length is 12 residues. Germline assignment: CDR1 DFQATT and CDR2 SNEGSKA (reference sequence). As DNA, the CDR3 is TGCAGTGCTAGACCTCAAACGGATGAAGCTTTCTTT. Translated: CSARPQTDEAFF.

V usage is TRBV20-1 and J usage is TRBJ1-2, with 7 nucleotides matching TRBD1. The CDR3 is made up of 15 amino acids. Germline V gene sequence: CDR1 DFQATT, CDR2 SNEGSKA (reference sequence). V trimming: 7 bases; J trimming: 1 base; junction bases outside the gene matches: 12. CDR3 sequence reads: CSVGGTGVNNYGYTF. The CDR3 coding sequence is TGCAGTGTAGGGGGCACAGGGGTTAATAACTATGGCTACACCTTC.

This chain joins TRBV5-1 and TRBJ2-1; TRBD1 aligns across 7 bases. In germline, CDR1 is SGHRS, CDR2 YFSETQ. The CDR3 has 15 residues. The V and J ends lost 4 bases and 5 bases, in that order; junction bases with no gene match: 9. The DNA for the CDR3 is TGCGCCAGCAGCGTTACGGGACAGACACACAATGAGCAGTTCTTC. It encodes CASSVTGQTHNEQFF.

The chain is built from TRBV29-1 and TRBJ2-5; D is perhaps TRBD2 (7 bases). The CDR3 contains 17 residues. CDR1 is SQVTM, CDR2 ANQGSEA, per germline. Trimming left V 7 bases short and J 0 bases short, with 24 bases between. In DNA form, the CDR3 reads TGCAGCGCTACCTCGGGGAAGGGGGGGCTGTACCAAGAGACCCAGTACTTC. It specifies CSATSGKGGLYQETQYF.

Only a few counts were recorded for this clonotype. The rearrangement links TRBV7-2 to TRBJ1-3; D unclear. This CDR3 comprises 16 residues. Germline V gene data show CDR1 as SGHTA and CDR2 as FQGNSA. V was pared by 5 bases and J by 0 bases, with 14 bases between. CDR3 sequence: CASSPLGPSSGNTIYF. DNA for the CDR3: TGTGCCAGCAGCCCCCTTGGACCGAGCTCTGGAAACACCATATATTTT.

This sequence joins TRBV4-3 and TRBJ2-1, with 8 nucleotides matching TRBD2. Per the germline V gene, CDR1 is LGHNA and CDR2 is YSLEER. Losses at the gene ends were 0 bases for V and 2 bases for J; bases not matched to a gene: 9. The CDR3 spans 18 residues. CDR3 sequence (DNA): TGCGCCAGCAGCCAAGATTGGAGGGAACTAGCGGCCTACAATGAGCAGTTCTTC. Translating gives CASSQDWRELAAYNEQFF.

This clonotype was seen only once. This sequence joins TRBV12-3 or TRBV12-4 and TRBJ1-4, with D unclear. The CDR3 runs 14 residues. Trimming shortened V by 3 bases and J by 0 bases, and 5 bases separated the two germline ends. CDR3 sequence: CASSFVATNEKLFF. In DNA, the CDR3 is TGTGCCAGCAGTTTTGTTGCAACTAATGAAAAACTGTTTTTT.

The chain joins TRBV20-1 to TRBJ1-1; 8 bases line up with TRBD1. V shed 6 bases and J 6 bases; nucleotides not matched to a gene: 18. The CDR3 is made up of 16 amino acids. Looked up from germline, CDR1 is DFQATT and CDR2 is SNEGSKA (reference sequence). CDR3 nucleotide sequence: TGCAGTGCCCAACAGGGGGTATTTTCGGCTTTCTCTGAAGCTTTCTTT. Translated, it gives CSAQQGVFSAFSEAFF.

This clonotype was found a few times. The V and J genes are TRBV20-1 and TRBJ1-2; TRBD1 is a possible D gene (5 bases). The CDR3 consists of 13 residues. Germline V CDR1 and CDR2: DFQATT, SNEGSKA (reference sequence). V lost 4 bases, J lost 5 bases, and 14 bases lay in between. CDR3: CSATTERTYGYTF. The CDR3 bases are TGCAGTGCTACCACCGAACGGACATATGGCTACACCTTC.

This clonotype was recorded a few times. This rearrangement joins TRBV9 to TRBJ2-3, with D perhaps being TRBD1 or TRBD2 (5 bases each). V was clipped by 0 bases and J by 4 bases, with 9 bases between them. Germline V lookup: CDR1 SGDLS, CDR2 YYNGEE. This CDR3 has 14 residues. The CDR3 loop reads CASSVGGNADTQYF. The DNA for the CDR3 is TGTGCCAGCAGCGTAGGGGGGAACGCAGATACGCAGTATTTT.

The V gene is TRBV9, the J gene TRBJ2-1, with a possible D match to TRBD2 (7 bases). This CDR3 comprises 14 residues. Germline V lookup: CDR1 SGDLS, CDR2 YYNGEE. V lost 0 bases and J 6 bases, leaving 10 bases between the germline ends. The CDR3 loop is CASSVGGGTNEQFF. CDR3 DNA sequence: TGTGCCAGCAGCGTAGGGGGGGGCACCAATGAGCAGTTCTTC. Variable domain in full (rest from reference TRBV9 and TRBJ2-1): DSGVTQTPKHLITATGQRVTLRCSPRSGDLSVYWYQQSLDQGLQFLIQYYNGEERAKGNILERFSAQQFPDLHSELNLSSLELGDSALYFCASSVGGGTNEQFFGPGTRLTVL.

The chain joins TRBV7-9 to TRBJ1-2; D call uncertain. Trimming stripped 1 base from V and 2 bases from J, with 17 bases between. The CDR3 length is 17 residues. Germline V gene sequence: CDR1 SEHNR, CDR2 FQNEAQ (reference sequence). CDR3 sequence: CASSLGGAQASNYGYTF. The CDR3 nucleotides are TGTGCCAGCAGCTTAGGCGGTGCCCAGGCCTCCAACTATGGCTACACCTTC.

Here the CDR3 DNA reads TGCAGTGCTAGCCCCCCCGGAGGGTACAATGAGCAGTTCTTC. Translation: CSASPPGGYNEQFF. This rearrangement joins TRBV20-1 to TRBJ2-1; perhaps TRBD2 as D (6 bases). The ends were cut back, 3 bases at V and 4 bases at J, with 13 bases in the middle. This CDR3 has 14 amino acids. Germline V lookup: CDR1 DFQATT, CDR2 SNEGSKA (reference sequence).